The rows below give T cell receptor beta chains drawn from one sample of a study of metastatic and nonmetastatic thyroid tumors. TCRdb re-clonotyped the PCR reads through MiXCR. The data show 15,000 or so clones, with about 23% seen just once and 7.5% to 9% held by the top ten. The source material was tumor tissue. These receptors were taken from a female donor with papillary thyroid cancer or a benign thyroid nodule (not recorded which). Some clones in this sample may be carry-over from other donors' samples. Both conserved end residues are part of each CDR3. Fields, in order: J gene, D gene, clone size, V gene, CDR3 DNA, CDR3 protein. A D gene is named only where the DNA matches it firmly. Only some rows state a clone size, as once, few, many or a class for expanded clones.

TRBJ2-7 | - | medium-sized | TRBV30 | TGTGCCTGTTGGGACCGGAGCTCCTACGAGCAGTACTTC | CACWDRSSYEQYF
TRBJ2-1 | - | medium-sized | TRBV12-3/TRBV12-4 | TGTGCCAGCAGTTTAGCGGACCAGAGGAGCTACAATGAGCAGTTCTTC | CASSLADQRSYNEQFF
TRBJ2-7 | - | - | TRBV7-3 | TGTGCCAGCAGCTTAATGTCGAGCGGGTACTACGAGCAGTACTTC | CASSLMSSGYYEQYF
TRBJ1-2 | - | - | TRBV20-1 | TGCAGTGCTAGAGAACAAGGCGGGGTAATCTATGGATACACCTTC | CSAREQGGVIYGYTF
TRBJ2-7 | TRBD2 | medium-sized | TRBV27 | TGTGCCAGCAGTAGGACTAGCGGGGCCTACGAGCAGTACTTC | CASSRTSGAYEQYF
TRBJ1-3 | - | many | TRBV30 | TGTGCCTGGAGTGTAGGGGGGGCGGCCGGAAACACCATATATTTT | CAWSVGGAAGNTIYF
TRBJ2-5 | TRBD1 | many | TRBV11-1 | TGTGCCAGCAGCTACCGGGGGACAGGGACAGAGACCCAGTACTTC | CASSYRGTGTETQYF
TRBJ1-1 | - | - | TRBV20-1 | TGCAGCGTAGACAGGCTGCGGGTCACTGAAGCTTTCTTT | CSVDRLRVTEAFF
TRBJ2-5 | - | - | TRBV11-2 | TGTGCCAGCAGCTTAGGAGGGGCGGAGCGGAGAAGGTTGGAGACCCAGTACTTC | CASSLGGAERRRLETQYF
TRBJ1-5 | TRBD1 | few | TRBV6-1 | TGTGCCAGAAGGGACAGGACTGATAGCAATCAGCCCAAGCATTTT | CARRDRTDSNQPKHF
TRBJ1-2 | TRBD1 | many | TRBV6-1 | TGTGCCAGCACCTTAGACAGGGTAAATGGCTACACCTTC | CASTLDRVNGYTF
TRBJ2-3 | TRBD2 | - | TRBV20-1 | TGCAGTGCCCGACTAGCGGCTTTCACAGATACGCAGTATTTT | CSARLAAFTDTQYF
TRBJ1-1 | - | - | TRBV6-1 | TGTGCCAGCAGCCCAGCAGACAGGTGGCGAGCTTTCTTT | CASSPADRWRAFF
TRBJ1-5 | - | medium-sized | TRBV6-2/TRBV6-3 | TGTGCCAGCAGCCATAACAGGGCTCGGCAGCCCCAGCATTTT | CASSHNRARQPQHF
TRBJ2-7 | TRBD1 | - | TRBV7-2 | TGTGCCAGCAGCCCCGTCCGAGACAGGGTGTTCGAGCAGTACTTC | CASSPVRDRVFEQYF
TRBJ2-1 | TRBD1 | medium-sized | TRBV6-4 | TGTGCCAGCAGTCAACAGGGGACGACTTCCTACAATGAGCAGTTCTTC | CASSQQGTTSYNEQFF
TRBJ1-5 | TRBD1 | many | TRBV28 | TGTGCCAGCACCTTAGCGAGGGGGCCTCAGCCCCAGCATTTT | CASTLARGPQPQHF
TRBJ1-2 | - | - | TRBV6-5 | TGTGCCAGCAGTTACGTACAGAGCTATGGCTACACCTTC | CASSYVQSYGYTF
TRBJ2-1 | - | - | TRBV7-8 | TGTGCCAGCAGCTTAGACCCAAGGTACAATGAGCAGTTCTTC | CASSLDPRYNEQFF
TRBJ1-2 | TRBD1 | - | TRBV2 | TGTGCCAACAGTGAAGCCCGGACAGGGTGCGATGGCTACACCTTC | CANSEARTGCDGYTF
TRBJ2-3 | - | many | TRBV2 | TGTGCCAGCAGTGCGACGGTAACAACAGATACGCAGTATTTT | CASSATVTTDTQYF
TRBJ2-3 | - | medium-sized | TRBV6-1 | TGTGCCAGCAGTCTTGCTTGGGGGGCTGGCACAGATACGCAGTATTTT | CASSLAWGAGTDTQYF
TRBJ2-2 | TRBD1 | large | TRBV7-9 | TGTGCCAGCAGCTTCCGGGACAGGGACACCGGGGAGCTGTTTTTT | CASSFRDRDTGELFF
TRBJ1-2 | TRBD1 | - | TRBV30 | TGTGCCTGGAGTAGCGGGACAGGGAATAACTATGGCTACACCTTC | CAWSSGTGNNYGYTF
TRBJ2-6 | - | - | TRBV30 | TGTGCCTGGAGCTCAGGGGCCGGGGCCAACGTCCTGACTTTC | CAWSSGAGANVLTF
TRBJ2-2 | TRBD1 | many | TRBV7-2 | TGTGCCAGCAGCACCCAGTCAGGGGGCCCACTCGGGGAGCTGTTTTTT | CASSTQSGGPLGELFF
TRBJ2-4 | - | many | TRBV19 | TGTGCCAGTAACTGGAGGGGGGCCAAAAACATTCAGTACTTC | CASNWRGAKNIQYF
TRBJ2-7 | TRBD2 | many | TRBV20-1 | TGCAGTGCTAGATCCTGGACTAGCGGGAGATCCTACGAGCAGTACTTC | CSARSWTSGRSYEQYF
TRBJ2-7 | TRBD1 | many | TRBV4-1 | TGCGCCAGCAGCCAAGATACCGAGAGGGGGCACCTACGAGTACAGTACTTC | CASSQDTERGHLRVQYF
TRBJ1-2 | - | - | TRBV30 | TGTGCCTGGAAGAGGGACGGGGACTATGGCTACACCTTC | CAWKRDGDYGYTF
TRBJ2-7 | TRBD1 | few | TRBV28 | TGTGCCAGCAGTTCGGAAGGACAGGGGGGCTCCTACGAGCAGTACTTC | CASSSEGQGGSYEQYF
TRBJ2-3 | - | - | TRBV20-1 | TGCAGTGCTAGTTTCCGGGGCCTACAGGGAGATACGCAGTATTTT | CSASFRGLQGDTQYF
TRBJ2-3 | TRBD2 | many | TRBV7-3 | TGTGCCAGCGGGTCTGGCGGGAGGACAGATACGCAGTATTTT | CASGSGGRTDTQYF
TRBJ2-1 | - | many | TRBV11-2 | TGTGCCAGCAGAAAAGGCAATGAGCAGTTCTTC | CASRKGNEQFF
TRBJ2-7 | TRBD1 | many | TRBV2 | TGTGCCAGCAGTCCAATTACGCATACCGGGACAGCAAACTACGAGCAGTACTTC | CASSPITHTGTANYEQYF
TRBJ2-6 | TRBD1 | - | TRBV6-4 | TGTGCCAGCAGCCCGACAGGGATTGATGGGGCCAACGTCCTGACTTTC | CASSPTGIDGANVLTF